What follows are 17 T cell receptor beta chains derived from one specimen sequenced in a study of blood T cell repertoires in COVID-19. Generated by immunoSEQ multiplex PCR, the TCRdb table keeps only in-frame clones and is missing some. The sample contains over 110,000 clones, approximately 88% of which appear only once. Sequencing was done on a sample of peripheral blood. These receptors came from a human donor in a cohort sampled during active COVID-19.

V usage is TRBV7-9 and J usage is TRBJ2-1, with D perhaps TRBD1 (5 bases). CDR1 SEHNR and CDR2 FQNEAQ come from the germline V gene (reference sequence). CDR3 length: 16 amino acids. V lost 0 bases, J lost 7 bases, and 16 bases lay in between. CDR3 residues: CASSLAARAGLNEQFF. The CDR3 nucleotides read TGTGCCAGCAGCTTAGCGGCCAGGGCCGGTCTGAATGAGCAGTTCTTC.

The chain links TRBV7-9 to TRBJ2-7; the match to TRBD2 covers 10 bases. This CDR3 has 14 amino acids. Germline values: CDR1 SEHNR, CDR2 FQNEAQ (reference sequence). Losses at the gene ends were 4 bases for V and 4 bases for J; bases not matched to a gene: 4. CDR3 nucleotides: TGTGCCAGCAGCTCCATAGCGGGGGGATACGAGCAGTACTTC. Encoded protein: CASSSIAGGYEQYF.

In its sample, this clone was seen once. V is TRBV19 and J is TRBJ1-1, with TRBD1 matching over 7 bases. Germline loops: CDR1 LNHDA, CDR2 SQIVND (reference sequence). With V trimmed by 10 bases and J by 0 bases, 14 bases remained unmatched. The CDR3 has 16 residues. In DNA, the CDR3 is TGTGCCACCTCCCGATTCCGACAGGGCCTGAACACTGAAGCTTTCTTT. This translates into CATSRFRQGLNTEAFF.

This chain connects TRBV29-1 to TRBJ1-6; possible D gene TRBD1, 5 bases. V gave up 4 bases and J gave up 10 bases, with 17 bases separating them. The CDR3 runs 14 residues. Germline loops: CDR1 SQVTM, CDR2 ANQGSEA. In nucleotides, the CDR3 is TGCAGCGTTGTGGGTCGCAGGGCCAGATCACCCCTCCACTTT. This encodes CSVVGRRARSPLHF.

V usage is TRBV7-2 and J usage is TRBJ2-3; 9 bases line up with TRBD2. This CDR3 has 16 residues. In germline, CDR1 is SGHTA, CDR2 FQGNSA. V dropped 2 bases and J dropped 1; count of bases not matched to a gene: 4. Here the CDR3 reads CASSLRIAGGTDTQYF. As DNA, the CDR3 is TGTGCCAGCAGCTTACGAATAGCGGGGGGCACAGATACGCAGTATTTT.

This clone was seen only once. CDR3 residues: CASTRDYSTDTQYF. For the CDR3, the DNA is TGTGCCAGCACCCGGGACTACAGCACAGATACGCAGTATTTT. The chain joins TRBV9 to TRBJ2-3; 7 bases fit TRBD2. The CDR3 consists of 14 residues. CDR1 SGDLS and CDR2 YYNGEE come from the germline V gene. The V gene end was trimmed by 6 bases and the J gene end by 0 bases; junction bases not matched to a gene: 4.

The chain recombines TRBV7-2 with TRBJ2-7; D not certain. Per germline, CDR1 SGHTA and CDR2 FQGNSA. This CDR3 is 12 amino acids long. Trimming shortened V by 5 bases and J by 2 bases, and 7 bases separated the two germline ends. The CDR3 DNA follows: TGTGCCAGCAGCCGGGTCCCCTACGAGCAGTACTTC. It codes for CASSRVPYEQYF.

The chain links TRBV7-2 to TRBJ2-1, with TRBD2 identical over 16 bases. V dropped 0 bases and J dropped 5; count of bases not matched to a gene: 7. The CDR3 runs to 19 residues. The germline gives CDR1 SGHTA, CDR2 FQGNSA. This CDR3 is CASSLAPGLAGGRNNEQFF. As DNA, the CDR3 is TGTGCCAGCAGCTTAGCGCCGGGACTAGCGGGGGGGCGCAACAATGAGCAGTTCTTC.

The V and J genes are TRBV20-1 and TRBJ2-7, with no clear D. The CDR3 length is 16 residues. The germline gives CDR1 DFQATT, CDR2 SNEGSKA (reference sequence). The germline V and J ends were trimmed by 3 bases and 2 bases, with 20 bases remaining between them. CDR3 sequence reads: CSASDLRDSDPYEQYF. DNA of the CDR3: TGCAGTGCTAGTGACCTCCGAGACTCAGACCCCTACGAGCAGTACTTC.

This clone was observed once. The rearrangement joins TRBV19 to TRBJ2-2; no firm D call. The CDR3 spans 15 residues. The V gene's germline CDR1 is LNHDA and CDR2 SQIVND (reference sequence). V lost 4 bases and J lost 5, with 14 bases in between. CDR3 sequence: CASSSHPRVTGELFF. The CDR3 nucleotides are TGTGCCAGTAGTAGTCACCCGAGAGTGACCGGGGAGCTGTTTTTT. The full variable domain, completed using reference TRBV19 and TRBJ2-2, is DGGITQSPKYLFRKEGQNVTLSCEQNLNHDAMYWYRQDPGQGLRLIYYSQIVNDFQKGDIAEGYSVSREKKESFPLTVTSAQKNPTAFYLCASSSHPRVTGELFFGEGSRLTVL.

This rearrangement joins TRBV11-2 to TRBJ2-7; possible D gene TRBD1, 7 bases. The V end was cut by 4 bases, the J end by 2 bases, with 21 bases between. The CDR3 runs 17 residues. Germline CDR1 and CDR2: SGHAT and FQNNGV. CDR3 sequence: CASSSTGVGGDPYEQYF. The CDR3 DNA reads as TGTGCCAGCAGCTCAACAGGGGTCGGAGGGGATCCCTACGAGCAGTACTTC.

The CDR3 sequence is CASSLPGGQGHGYTF. Here the CDR3 DNA reads TGTGCCAGCAGCCTACCCGGGGGACAGGGTCATGGCTACACCTTC. This chain connects TRBV5-4 to TRBJ1-2, with TRBD1 matching 9 bases. The length of the CDR3 is 15 residues. With 4 bases clipped from V and 6 bases from J, the junction kept 10 bases outside the gene matches. The germline CDR1 and CDR2 sequences are SGHNT and YYREEE (reference sequence).

The CDR3 protein is CASSISGWGPDTEAFF. The CDR3 nucleotides are TGTGCCAGTAGTATTTCGGGTTGGGGGCCGGACACTGAAGCTTTCTTT. The J gene is TRBJ1-1, the V gene TRBV19; weak D call: TRBD1 (6 bases). V gave up 3 bases and J gave up 3 bases, with 17 bases separating them. CDR1 is LNHDA and CDR2 is SQIVND in the germline V gene (reference sequence). The CDR3 is 16 residues long. The full variable domain, with the rest looked up from reference TRBV19 and TRBJ1-1, is DGGITQSPKYLFRKEGQNVTLSCEQNLNHDAMYWYRQDPGQGLRLIYYSQIVNDFQKGDIAEGYSVSREKKESFPLTVTSAQKNPTAFYLCASSISGWGPDTEAFFGQGTRLTVV.

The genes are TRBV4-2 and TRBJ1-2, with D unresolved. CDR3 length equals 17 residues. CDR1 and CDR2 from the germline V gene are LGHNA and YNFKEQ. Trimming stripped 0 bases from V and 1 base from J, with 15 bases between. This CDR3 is CASSQEADTPSNYGYTF. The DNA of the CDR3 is TGTGCCAGCAGCCAAGAGGCAGACACCCCAAGTAACTATGGCTACACCTTC.

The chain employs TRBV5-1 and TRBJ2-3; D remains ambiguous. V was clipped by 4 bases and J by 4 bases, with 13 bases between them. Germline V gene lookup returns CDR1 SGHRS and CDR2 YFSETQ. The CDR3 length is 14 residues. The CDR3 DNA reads TGCGCCAGCAGCGGGCCGGATAGGCCAGATACGCAGTATTTT. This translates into CASSGPDRPDTQYF.

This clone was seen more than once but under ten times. This chain's CDR3 is CASSQSQGTYEQYF. As DNA, the CDR3 is TGCGCCAGCAGCCAAAGCCAGGGTACGTACGAGCAGTACTTC. The rearrangement uses TRBV4-1 and TRBJ2-7; a weak D match, TRBD1 (5 bases). The V and J ends lost 2 bases and 4 bases respectively, with 12 bases between them. This CDR3 comprises 14 residues. Germline assignment: CDR1 MGHRA and CDR2 YSYEKL.

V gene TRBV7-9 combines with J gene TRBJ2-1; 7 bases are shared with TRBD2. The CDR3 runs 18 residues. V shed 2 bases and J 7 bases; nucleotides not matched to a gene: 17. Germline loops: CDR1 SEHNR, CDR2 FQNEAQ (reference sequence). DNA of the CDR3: TGTGCCAGCAGCTTACGGGGGGACCTAGCGGCGAAAGGGAATGAGCAGTTCTTC. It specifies CASSLRGDLAAKGNEQFF.